A selection of T cell receptor beta chains follows, all from one sample in a study of blood T cell repertoires in COVID-19. Sequencing used immunoSEQ multiplex PCR; TCRdb keeps in-frame clones, though not all of them. The data contain 250,000 to 350,000 clones, 88% of them seen just once; the ten biggest clones take up approximately 8.5%. The sequenced sample was peripheral blood. The receptors shown here come from a man aged 18 to 29 with active or convalescent COVID-19. Both conserved end residues are part of each CDR3. Each record gives: V gene, J gene, clone size, D gene, CDR3 protein, CDR3 DNA. A D gene is named only where the DNA matches it firmly. Size is omitted from some rows. Given values are once, few, many or a class for expanded clones.

TRBV9	TRBJ2-7	-	-	CASSVDGTNYEQYF	TGTGCCAGCAGCGTAGACGGGACAAACTACGAGCAGTACTTC
TRBV6-2/TRBV6-3	TRBJ1-4	few	TRBD1	CASSYLSTGARNEKLFF	TGTGCCAGCAGTTACTTGTCGACAGGGGCCCGGAATGAAAAACTGTTTTTT
TRBV9	TRBJ1-6	-	TRBD1	CASSHDRTGGGGSPLHF	TGTGCCAGCAGCCACGACCGGACAGGGGGCGGCGGTTCACCCCTCCACTTT
TRBV10-1	TRBJ1-3	-	-	CASSEGSGRSTNTIYF	TGCGCCAGCAGTGAGGGAAGCGGGAGATCCACGAACACCATATATTTT
TRBV7-6	TRBJ1-5	-	-	CAMTGWTQHF	TGTGCCATGACTGGTTGGACCCAGCATTTT
TRBV9	TRBJ2-2	-	-	CASSTSRGGTGELFF	TGTGCCAGCAGCACTTCCAGAGGGGGCACCGGGGAGCTGTTTTTT
TRBV12-3/TRBV12-4	TRBJ2-7	-	-	CASSQGISYEQYF	TGTGCCAGCAGCCAGGGGATATCCTACGAGCAGTACTTC
TRBV21-1	TRBJ2-1	-	-	CASSKAPQGGANIF	TGTGCCAGCAGCAAAGCCCCCCAGGGCGGGGCAAACATCTTC
TRBV12-5	TRBJ1-2	-	-	CASGLVGTPTANYGYTF	TGTGCTAGTGGTTTGGTAGGTACGCCTACAGCTAACTATGGCTACACCTTC
TRBV7-2	TRBJ1-4	-	TRBD1	CASSLGAGGYEKLFF	TGTGCCAGCAGCTTAGGGGCAGGGGGCTATGAAAAACTGTTTTTT
TRBV5-1	TRBJ2-2	-	-	CASSLGGGDTGELFF	TGCGCCAGCAGCTTGGGCGGGGGCGACACCGGGGAGCTGTTTTTT
TRBV6-5	TRBJ2-5	-	-	CASSPGETQYF	TGTGCCAGCAGCCCCGGAGAGACCCAGTACTTC
TRBV18	TRBJ1-6	once	TRBD1	CASSRDRLAIPNSPLHF	TGTGCCAGCTCGCGGGACAGGTTGGCGATACCTAATTCACCCCTCCACTTT
TRBV2	TRBJ2-5	-	-	CASSKDSAVFRTQYF	TGTGCCAGCAGTAAGGACAGCGCTGTTTTTCGGACCCAGTACTTC
TRBV5-4	TRBJ2-5	-	TRBD2	CASSLGAGGRETQYF	TGTGCCAGCAGCTTGGGCGCGGGGGGGAGAGAGACCCAGTACTTC
TRBV5-1	TRBJ1-2	-	TRBD1	CASGTGVYGYTF	TGCGCCAGCGGGACAGGGGTCTATGGCTACACCTTC
TRBV7-2	TRBJ2-5	-	-	CASSLGGGRETQYF	TGTGCCAGCAGCTTAGGGGGAGGTAGAGAGACCCAGTACTTC
TRBV25-1	TRBJ1-4	-	-	CASSRGGSGEKLFF	TGTGCCAGCTCCAGGGGCGGGTCCGGTGAAAAACTGTTTTTT
TRBV7-9	TRBJ2-7	-	-	CASSTGQSYEQYF	TGTGCCAGCAGCACAGGACAGTCCTACGAGCAGTACTTC
TRBV24-1	TRBJ2-5	-	-	CATSDSRGSEETQYF	TGTGCCACCAGTGATTCCAGGGGATCGGAAGAGACCCAGTACTTC
TRBV5-5	TRBJ2-7	-	-	CASSFGGKYEQYF	TGTGCCAGCAGCTTTGGGGGGAAATACGAGCAGTACTTC
TRBV6-2/TRBV6-3	TRBJ2-7	-	TRBD1	CASSYPSRDSQLSLYF	TGTGCCAGCAGTTACCCCTCCCGGGACAGCCAACTAAGTCTGTACTTC
TRBV21-1	TRBJ1-1	-	-	CASSKRVNTEAFF	TGTGCCAGCAGCAAGAGGGTGAACACTGAAGCTTTCTTT
TRBV5-6	TRBJ1-3	-	TRBD1	CASSADRLSGNTIYF	TGTGCCAGCAGCGCGGACAGGCTCTCTGGAAACACCATATATTTT
TRBV25-1	TRBJ2-7	-	-	CASSATTGSYEQYF	TGTGCCAGCAGTGCCACGACGGGGTCCTACGAGCAGTACTTC
TRBV7-9	TRBJ1-2	-	-	CASSFEVAGRDGYTF	TGTGCCAGCAGCTTTGAGGTGGCAGGGCGGGACGGCTACACCTTC
TRBV7-2	TRBJ1-2	-	-	CASTIDYRGGYTF	TGTGCCAGCACCATCGATTATAGAGGGGGCTACACCTTC
TRBV19	TRBJ1-2	-	-	CASSIDRGAYGYTF	TGTGCCAGTAGTATAGACCGGGGTGCCTATGGCTACACCTTC
TRBV6-4	TRBJ2-1	-	TRBD2	CASSRLAESSYNEQFF	TGTGCCAGCAGCCGACTAGCGGAGAGCTCCTACAATGAGCAGTTCTTC
TRBV6-2/TRBV6-3	TRBJ2-4	once	-	CASSSGLNLAKNIQYF	TGTGCCAGCAGTTCGGGACTCAATCTAGCCAAAAACATTCAGTACTTC
TRBV9	TRBJ1-5	-	-	CASSSGDSNQPQHF	TGTGCCAGCAGCTCGGGGGATAGCAATCAGCCCCAGCATTTT
TRBV7-9	TRBJ2-6	-	TRBD1	CASSLVSQGLSSGANVLTF	TGTGCCAGCAGCTTAGTCTCACAGGGGCTATCTTCTGGGGCCAACGTCCTGACTTTC
TRBV5-1	TRBJ2-2	-	TRBD1	CASSLQGTGTNTGELFF	TGCGCCAGCAGCCTTCAGGGGACAGGAACGAACACCGGGGAGCTGTTTTTT
TRBV6-5	TRBJ2-1	-	TRBD2	CASFASGYNEQFF	TGTGCCAGCTTTGCTAGCGGATACAATGAGCAGTTCTTC
TRBV4-1	TRBJ1-1	-	-	CASSHTGNTEAFF	TGCGCCAGCAGCCATACCGGGAACACTGAAGCTTTCTTT
TRBV11-3	TRBJ2-6	-	TRBD2	CASSPGLAGVSGANVLTF	TGTGCCAGCAGCCCGGGACTAGCGGGAGTCTCTGGGGCCAACGTCCTGACTTTC
TRBV5-1	TRBJ2-2	-	-	CASSLVAVANTGELFF	TGCGCCAGCAGCTTGGTAGCGGTAGCGAACACCGGGGAGCTGTTTTTT
TRBV14	TRBJ1-1	-	-	CASSRLGQTEAFF	TGTGCCAGCAGCCGACTCGGACAGACTGAAGCTTTCTTT
TRBV29-1	TRBJ2-6	-	TRBD1	CSVGVVVTGGSGANVLTF	TGCAGCGTTGGGGTGGTTGTGACAGGGGGCTCTGGGGCCAACGTCCTGACTTTC
TRBV6-1	TRBJ1-1	once	-	CASSEGGAANTEAFF	TGTGCCAGCAGTGAAGGTGGGGCAGCGAACACTGAAGCTTTCTTT
TRBV27	TRBJ2-7	-	-	CASSLVRGYEQYF	TGTGCCAGCAGTTTGGTCCGAGGCTACGAGCAGTACTTC
TRBV11-1	TRBJ1-5	few	-	CASSAGLGQPQHF	TGTGCCAGCAGCGCAGGGCTGGGTCAGCCCCAGCATTTT
TRBV7-2	TRBJ2-2	-	TRBD1	CASSLESRTGWAGELFF	TGTGCCAGCAGCTTAGAATCACGGACAGGATGGGCCGGGGAGCTGTTTTTT
TRBV9	TRBJ2-5	-	-	CASSVAGVWETQYF	TGTGCCAGCAGCGTAGCGGGGGTGTGGGAGACCCAGTACTTC
TRBV9	TRBJ1-6	-	-	CASSPSGGGNSPLHF	TGTGCCAGCAGCCCTTCGGGGGGCGGAAATTCACCCCTCCACTTT
TRBV5-1	TRBJ2-2	-	-	CASSPAGTNTGELFF	TGCGCCAGCAGCCCAGCCGGGACAAACACCGGGGAGCTGTTTTTT
TRBV6-5	TRBJ1-2	-	-	CASSLQGSGGYTF	TGTGCCAGCAGTTTACAGGGATCTGGCGGCTACACCTTC
TRBV7-8	TRBJ2-2	-	TRBD2	CASSPELAGVNTGELFF	TGTGCCAGCAGCCCCGAACTAGCGGGGGTAAACACCGGGGAGCTGTTTTTT
TRBV5-4	TRBJ2-7	-	TRBD2	CASSNPPSGGANEQYF	TGTGCCAGCAGCAACCCACCTAGCGGGGGGGCAAACGAGCAGTACTTC
TRBV25-1	TRBJ2-4	once	-	CASSESQGRVAKNIQYF	TGTGCCAGCAGTGAATCTCAGGGTAGAGTAGCCAAAAACATTCAGTACTTC
TRBV5-8	TRBJ2-3	-	TRBD1	CASSFQGAGNTDTQYF	TGTGCCAGCAGCTTCCAGGGGGCCGGGAACACAGATACGCAGTATTTT
TRBV9	TRBJ2-1	-	-	CASSVVSSSYNEQFF	TGTGCCAGCAGCGTAGTCAGTTCTTCCTACAATGAGCAGTTCTTC
TRBV11-2	TRBJ2-7	-	TRBD2	CATRLAGSYEQYF	TGTGCCACCAGACTAGCGGGGAGTTACGAGCAGTACTTC
TRBV24-1	TRBJ2-7	-	TRBD1	CATSDWDRGILRAYEQYF	TGTGCCACCAGTGATTGGGACAGGGGAATCTTAAGGGCCTACGAGCAGTACTTC
TRBV12-3/TRBV12-4	TRBJ1-2	-	TRBD1	CASRAGTGGGYTF	TGTGCCAGCAGAGCCGGGACAGGGGGAGGCTACACCTTC
TRBV7-9	TRBJ2-1	-	TRBD2	CASSPSGGADNEQFF	TGTGCCAGCAGCCCTAGCGGGGGGGCCGACAATGAGCAGTTCTTC
TRBV25-1	TRBJ1-6	few	TRBD1	CASSTTTGTGAYSPLHF	TGTGCCAGCAGTACCACTACCGGGACAGGGGCTTACTCACCCCTCCACTTT